These 28 T cell receptor beta chains came from one sample sequenced in a study of control samples from healthy donors and cancer patients. Generated by immunoSEQ multiplex PCR, the TCRdb table keeps only in-frame clones and is missing some. The sample contains roughly 130,000 clones, around nine tenths of which appear only once. The sequenced sample was blood. These receptors were collected from a man over 45 in good health.

The CDR3 protein is CASSSGPGQGVLVDTQYF. The CDR3 DNA reads TGTGCCAGCAGCTCGGGACCAGGACAGGGGGTTTTGGTGGATACGCAGTATTTT. This sequence joins TRBV7-8 and TRBJ2-3; 10 nucleotides line up with TRBD1. V gave up 4 bases and J gave up 6 bases; unmatched junction bases: 16. The germline CDR1 and CDR2 sequences are SGHVS and FQNEAQ. The CDR3 runs 18 residues.

The chain employs TRBV5-1 and TRBJ1-1, with D possibly matching TRBD1 (6 bases). CDR1 is SGHRS, CDR2 YFSETQ, per germline. The CDR3 runs 15 residues. The V end was cut by 3 bases, the J end by 6 bases, with 18 bases between. In DNA form, the CDR3 reads TGCGCCAGCAGCTCCCTTGGGGGGCTGAGGTCTGAAGCTTTCTTT. It is translated as CASSSLGGLRSEAFF.

This rearrangement joins TRBV5-1 to TRBJ2-1; D possibly uses TRBD1 or TRBD2 (5 bases each). The germline gives CDR1 SGHRS, CDR2 YFSETQ. V shed 4 bases and J shed 5 bases, with 19 bases lying between them. The CDR3 has 16 amino acids. This chain's CDR3 is CASSPGTFGRDNEQFF. As DNA, the CDR3 is TGCGCCAGCAGCCCCGGGACGTTCGGAAGAGACAATGAGCAGTTCTTC.

For this clone: One end of the junction is discordant with germline, which a read error may explain. The chain combines TRBV30 with TRBJ1-6, with 7 bases matching TRBD1. The CDR3 is 13 amino acids. Looked up from germline, CDR1 is GTSNPN and CDR2 is SVGIG (reference sequence). The CDR3 region is CAWGGDSWSPPHF. The CDR3 DNA reads as TGTGCCTGGGGCGGGGACAGTTGGTCACCCCCCCACTTT.

This chain uses TRBV6-5 with TRBJ1-2, with TRBD1 identical over 8 bases. Germline lookup yields CDR1 MNHEY and CDR2 SVGAGI. Trimming cost V 6 bases and J 4 bases; bases outside gene matches: 7. The CDR3 loop spans 14 amino acids. CDR3 nucleotide sequence: TGTGCCAGCAGCGCAGACAGGGGAGTCTATGGCTACACCTTC. Residues: CASSADRGVYGYTF.

The chain links TRBV2 to TRBJ2-1; 7 nucleotides line up with TRBD1. The V gene end was trimmed by 5 bases and the J gene end by 1 base; junction bases not matched to a gene: 2. The V gene's germline CDR1 is SNHLY and CDR2 FYNNEI. CDR3 length: 14 amino acids. This chain's CDR3 is CASSQGQSYNEQFF. Written as DNA, the CDR3 is TGTGCCAGCAGTCAGGGACAGTCCTACAATGAGCAGTTCTTC.

This chain connects TRBV6-2 or TRBV6-3 to TRBJ1-1; 9 nucleotides match TRBD1. The CDR3 runs 17 residues. V gave up 6 bases and J gave up 1 base; unmatched junction bases: 12. CDR1 MNHEY and CDR2 SVGEGT come from the germline V gene. The CDR3 loop is CASSRPGQGMGNTEAFF. The CDR3 DNA reads TGTGCCAGCAGCCGACCGGGACAGGGTATGGGGAACACTGAAGCTTTCTTT.

The rearrangement joins TRBV28 to TRBJ2-7, with 7 positions matching TRBD1. This CDR3 spans 14 amino acids. From germline, CDR1 is MDHEN and CDR2 SYDVKM. V lost 2 bases, J lost 4 bases, and 5 bases stayed unmatched. The CDR3 sequence: CASSLPQGVYEQYF. DNA for the CDR3: TGTGCCAGCAGTTTACCGCAGGGGGTTTACGAGCAGTACTTC.

The chain employs TRBV28 and TRBJ2-1, with D unresolved. CDR3 size: 15 residues. Trimming shortened V by 4 bases and J by 2 bases, and 12 bases separated the two germline ends. Looked up from germline, CDR1 is MDHEN and CDR2 is SYDVKM. The chain's CDR3 is CASSWTGLAYNEQFF. In DNA form, the CDR3 reads TGTGCCAGCAGTTGGACGGGCCTAGCCTACAATGAGCAGTTCTTC.

The rearrangement links TRBV5-1 to TRBJ2-7; a possible D gene is TRBD1 (7 bases). The length of the CDR3 is 13 residues. Germline V CDR1 and CDR2: SGHRS, YFSETQ. The V end lost 4 bases, the J end lost 7 bases, and 15 bases lay between the germline ends. In DNA, the CDR3 is TGCGCCAGCAGCCCGGAGGGGGCTATAGAGCAGTACTTC. Its translation is CASSPEGAIEQYF.

This chain links TRBV6-4 with TRBJ1-4; D gene ambiguous. The CDR3 has 11 residues. Trimming shortened V by 5 bases and J by 4 bases, and 2 bases separated the two germline ends. CDR1 and CDR2 from the germline V gene are MRHNA and SNTAGT. The CDR3 DNA is TGTGCCAGCAGTTTTAATGAAAAACTGTTTTTT. Residues: CASSFNEKLFF.

The gene calls are TRBV24-1 and TRBJ1-1; 7 bases map to TRBD1. There are 18 residues in the CDR3. CDR1 and CDR2 from the germline V gene are KGHDR and SFDVKD. After removal of 4 bases from V and 4 bases from J, the junction contained 17 bases not matched to a gene. CDR3 in DNA: TGTGCCACCAGTGAGGGGACAGTGGAGGTCATCGGAGTCACTGAAGCTTTCTTT. Protein product: CATSEGTVEVIGVTEAFF.

The chain is built from TRBV7-2 and TRBJ2-5; D perhaps matches TRBD1 (5 bases). This CDR3 comprises 14 residues. Germline V gene sequence: CDR1 SGHTA, CDR2 FQGNSA. Between the trimmed V and J ends, which lost 4 bases and 4 bases, there was a span of 13 bases. CDR3 DNA sequence: TGTGCCAGCAGCTGGGGCAGGGCCTCAGAGACCCAGTACTTC. Translation gives CASSWGRASETQYF.

The gene calls are TRBV2 and TRBJ1-2, with 8 bases matching TRBD1. Germline-derived CDR1 and CDR2 are SNHLY and FYNNEI. V shed 0 bases, J shed 1 base, and the junction held 13 bases outside the gene matches. The CDR3 length is 19 residues. The CDR3 reads CASSEAFYGTGSLNYGYTF. In nucleotides, the CDR3 is TGTGCCAGCAGTGAAGCTTTTTACGGGACAGGATCCCTTAACTATGGCTACACCTTC.

V is TRBV6-1 and J is TRBJ2-7, with 7 positions matching TRBD1. The V segment lost 3 bases and the J segment 0 bases; nucleotides outside the gene matches: 8. The germline V gene encodes CDR1 MNHNS and CDR2 SASEGT. This CDR3 contains 16 residues. Here the CDR3 reads CASSDPATGTSYEQYF. The CDR3, as DNA: TGTGCCAGCAGTGACCCCGCGACAGGGACCTCCTACGAGCAGTACTTC.

The chain carries TRBV5-4 and TRBJ1-2; 7 bases map to TRBD1. CDR1 and CDR2 from the germline V gene are SGHNT and YYREEE (reference sequence). CDR3 length equals 15 residues. The junction had 6 bases not matched to a gene; V was cut back by 0 bases and J by 4 bases. CDR3 protein: CASSLGDRDLYGYTF. In nucleotides, the CDR3 is TGTGCCAGCAGCTTGGGAGACAGGGATCTCTATGGCTACACCTTC.

The sample holds one count of this clone. This chain joins TRBV10-3 and TRBJ1-3; possibly TRBD1 for D (5 bases). From germline, CDR1 is ENHRY and CDR2 SYGVKD. Between the trimmed V and J ends, which lost 10 bases and 4 bases, there was a span of 11 bases. This CDR3 has 12 amino acids. For the CDR3, the DNA is TGTGCCACGGGGGACGAGGGAAACACCATATATTTT. It yields the protein CATGDEGNTIYF.

V gene TRBV2 combines with J gene TRBJ1-5; 8 positions agree with TRBD1. Trimming cost V 7 bases and J 2 bases; bases outside gene matches: 4. Germline values: CDR1 SNHLY, CDR2 FYNNEI. CDR3 length equals 14 residues. The CDR3 loop reads CASTGTGGNQPQHF. The CDR3 bases are TGTGCCAGCACCGGGACAGGAGGCAATCAGCCCCAGCATTTT.

This clone showed up just a few times. V is TRBV7-9 and J is TRBJ1-5, with a tentative D call TRBD1 (5 bases). From germline, CDR1 is SEHNR and CDR2 FQNEAQ (reference sequence). Trimming stripped 3 bases from V and 4 bases from J, with 10 bases between. CDR3 length: 14 residues. The CDR3 loop is CASSLGTANQPQHF. CDR3 coding DNA: TGTGCCAGCAGCTTGGGGACGGCTAATCAGCCCCAGCATTTT.

This clone was observed once. This chain links TRBV28 with TRBJ2-3; a possible D gene is TRBD1 (5 bases). V was pared by 7 bases and J by 1 base, with 12 bases between. CDR1 and CDR2 (germline): MDHEN, SYDVKM. The CDR3 totals 14 residues. The CDR3 DNA is TGTGCCAGCATCGAAGGCAGGGGCACAGATACGCAGTATTTT. Amino acids: CASIEGRGTDTQYF.

A single count supports this clone. The chain has TRBV30 and TRBJ2-7, with D possibly TRBD1 on 5 matching bases. Trimming cost V 3 bases and J 4 bases, with 10 bases left between them. From germline, CDR1 is GTSNPN and CDR2 SVGIG (reference sequence). The CDR3 consists of 12 residues. In DNA, the CDR3 is TGTGCCTGGAGCGCGACAGAATACGAGCAGTACTTC. This sequence encodes CAWSATEYEQYF.

This clone was seen more than once but under ten times. The chain uses TRBV9 and TRBJ2-5; a weak D match, TRBD1 (5 bases). V was cut by 0 bases and J by 2 bases, with 11 bases left in between. Germline values: CDR1 SGDLS, CDR2 YYNGEE. The CDR3 has 15 residues. Written as DNA, the CDR3 is TGTGCCAGCAGCGTAGAGGCAGGGTGGCAAGAGACCCAGTACTTC. It is translated as CASSVEAGWQETQYF.

The V call is TRBV24-1, the J call TRBJ2-6; D gene unclear. Trimming removed 3 bases from V and 0 bases from J, with 8 bases in between. In germline, CDR1 is KGHDR, CDR2 SFDVKD. CDR3 size: 16 residues. The CDR3 region has the DNA TGTGCCACCAGTGATAGGGCTTTCTCTGGGGCCAACGTCCTGACTTTC. Protein product: CATSDRAFSGANVLTF.

This clone was observed a single time. The chain couples TRBV11-2 to TRBJ1-1, with D unresolved. The CDR3 spans 15 residues. Trimming cost V 5 bases and J 0 bases, with 13 bases left between them. Germline loops: CDR1 SGHAT, CDR2 FQNNGV. The chain's CDR3 is CASSPHGRLNTEAFF. For the CDR3, the DNA is TGTGCCAGCAGCCCGCATGGACGCTTGAACACTGAAGCTTTCTTT.

V gene TRBV6-5 combines with J gene TRBJ2-7; maybe TRBD2 (6 bases). With 7 bases removed from V and 0 bases from J, the gap between germline ends came to 13 bases. CDR1 is MNHEY, CDR2 SVGAGI, per germline. The CDR3 covers 14 residues. This CDR3 is CASTQPGSSYEQYF. In DNA form, the CDR3 reads TGTGCCAGCACCCAACCCGGGAGCTCCTACGAGCAGTACTTC.

V and J are TRBV3-1 (or the pseudogene TRBV3-2) and TRBJ2-7; D remains unclear. V lost 8 bases and J 6 bases, leaving 14 bases between the germline ends. The length of the CDR3 is 12 residues. The germline V gene encodes CDR1 LGHDT and CDR2 YNNKEL (reference sequence). The CDR3 sequence: CASEGTVGEQYF. The CDR3 coding sequence is TGTGCCAGCGAAGGCACGGTGGGCGAGCAGTACTTC.

The chain links TRBV4-1 to TRBJ2-4; D is uncertain. Germline CDR1 is MGHRA and CDR2 is YSYEKL. The CDR3 runs to 13 residues. Trimming took off 0 bases at V and 7 bases at J, with 7 bases between the two ends. The CDR3 sequence is CASSQDAGNIQYF. The CDR3 nucleotides are TGCGCCAGCAGCCAAGATGCCGGGAACATTCAGTACTTC.

The CDR3: CAISDGKRETQYF. The CDR3 bases are TGTGCCATCAGTGACGGCAAAAGGGAGACCCAGTACTTC. This sequence joins TRBV10-3 and TRBJ2-5; D is unclear. The length of the CDR3 is 13 residues. CDR1 is ENHRY, CDR2 SYGVKD, per germline. Trimming shortened V by 3 bases and J by 5 bases, and 10 bases separated the two germline ends.